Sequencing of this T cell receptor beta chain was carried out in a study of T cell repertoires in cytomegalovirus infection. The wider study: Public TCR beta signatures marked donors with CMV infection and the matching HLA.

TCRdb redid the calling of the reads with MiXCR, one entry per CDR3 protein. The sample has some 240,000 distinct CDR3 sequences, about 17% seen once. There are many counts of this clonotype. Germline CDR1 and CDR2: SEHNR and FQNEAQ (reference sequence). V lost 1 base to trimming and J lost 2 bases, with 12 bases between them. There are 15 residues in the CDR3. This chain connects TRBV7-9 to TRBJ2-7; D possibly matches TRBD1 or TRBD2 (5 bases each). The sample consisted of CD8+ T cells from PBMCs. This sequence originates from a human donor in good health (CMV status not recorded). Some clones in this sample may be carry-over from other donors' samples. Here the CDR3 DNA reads TGTGCCAGCAGCTTAGAGCCGGGGACCCCCTACGAGCAGTACTTC. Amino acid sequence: CASSLEPGTPYEQYF.